Listed here are 27 T cell receptor beta chains from one sample, sequenced in a study of blood T cell repertoires in COVID-19. This table comes from immunoSEQ multiplex PCR, and its TCRdb copy is limited to in-frame clones, with some not included. The profile shows about 280,000 clones, around 89% of them singletons. Sequences were obtained from peripheral blood. These receptors were collected from a man aged 35-49 years with acute or convalescent COVID-19.

This clone was seen a few times. The chain joins TRBV5-1 to TRBJ1-4, with 9 bases identical to TRBD1. Trimming at V came to 0 bases and at J to 6 bases, leaving 0 bases not matched to a gene. Germline-derived CDR1 and CDR2 are SGHRS and YFSETQ. CDR3 length equals 14 residues. The CDR3 sequence is CASSLGQGDEKLFF. The DNA for the CDR3 is TGCGCCAGCAGCTTGGGACAGGGGGATGAAAAACTGTTTTTT.

This rearrangement joins TRBV27 to TRBJ2-1; D unclear. The length of the CDR3 is 15 residues. Trimming stripped 8 bases from V and 5 bases from J, with 19 bases between. Looked up from germline, CDR1 is MNHEY and CDR2 is SMNVEV (reference sequence). The CDR3 nucleotides are TGTGCCAGCCCCCCAGGTCCACCCTGGGACAATGAGCAGTTCTTC. Translating gives CASPPGPPWDNEQFF.

This chain uses TRBV18 with TRBJ1-1; TRBD1 agrees at 10 bases. Germline CDR1 and CDR2: KGHSH and LQKENI. V dropped 2 bases and J dropped 7; count of bases not matched to a gene: 7. The CDR3 is 15 amino acids. The CDR3 DNA reads as TGTGCCAGCTCACCATCAAGGACAGGGGGTCATGAAGCTTTCTTT. Residues: CASSPSRTGGHEAFF. The whole variable domain, remainder taken from reference TRBV18 and TRBJ1-1, is NAGVMQNPRHLVRRRGQEARLRCSPMKGHSHVYWYRQLPEEGLKFMVYLQKENIIDESGMPKERFSAEFPKEGPSILRIQQVVRGDSAAYFCASSPSRTGGHEAFFGQGTRLTVV.

This chain joins TRBV7-6 and TRBJ2-7; the D is unclear. The CDR3 runs to 13 residues. Trimming cost V 1 base and J 3 bases, with 7 bases left between them. Germline assignment: CDR1 SGHVS and CDR2 FNYEAQ. Here the CDR3 DNA reads TGTGCCAGCAGCTTAGGGCCAGTCTACGAGCAGTACTTC. Residues: CASSLGPVYEQYF.

CDR3 region: CATSDPRTDPIEKLFF. Here the CDR3 DNA reads TGTGCCACCAGTGACCCTAGGACAGACCCGATTGAAAAACTGTTTTTT. The V gene is TRBV24-1, the J gene TRBJ1-4; D might be TRBD1 (6 bases). CDR3 length: 16 amino acids. The V end lost 4 bases, the J end lost 7 bases, and 18 bases lay between the germline ends. Per germline, CDR1 KGHDR and CDR2 SFDVKD.

This rearrangement joins TRBV5-5 to TRBJ1-2; D gene ambiguous. The CDR3 loop spans 14 amino acids. The germline V gene has CDR1 SGHKS and CDR2 YYEKEE (reference sequence). Trimming left V 0 bases short and J 2 bases short, with 8 bases between. CDR3 coding DNA: TGTGCCAGCAGCTTGGTTGGTCAGAACTATGGCTACACCTTC. Protein product: CASSLVGQNYGYTF. Complete variable domain (other parts from reference TRBV5-5 and TRBJ1-2): DAGVTQSPTHLIKTRGQQVTLRCSPISGHKSVSWYQQVLGQGPQFIFQYYEKEERGRGNFPDRFSARQFPNYSSELNVNALLLGDSALYLCASSLVGQNYGYTFGSGTRLTVV.

V and J are TRBV2 and TRBJ2-5; a weak D match, TRBD1 (6 bases). The CDR3 spans 15 residues. The germline gives CDR1 SNHLY, CDR2 FYNNEI. V was clipped by 1 base and J by 1 base, with 10 bases between them. The CDR3 DNA sequence: TGTGCCAGCAGTGAAGATCGGACAGCCCAAGAGACCCAGTACTTC. Protein: CASSEDRTAQETQYF. Drawing the rest from reference TRBV2 and TRBJ2-5, the complete variable domain is EPEVTQTPSHQVTQMGQEVILRCVPISNHLYFYWYRQILGQKVEFLVSFYNNEISEKSEIFDDQFSVERPDGSNFTLKIRSTKLEDSAMYFCASSEDRTAQETQYFGPGTRLLVL.

This chain connects TRBV5-4 to TRBJ1-2, with D maybe TRBD1 (6 bases). This CDR3 comprises 13 residues. Germline lookup yields CDR1 SGHNT and CDR2 YYREEE (reference sequence). Trimming cost V 5 bases and J 6 bases, with 14 bases left between them. The CDR3 DNA is TGTGCCAGCAGTCCCAGGGGTGAGAATGGCTACACCTTC. Translation gives CASSPRGENGYTF.

A word on this clone: In the same sample, other DNA sequences code for this CDR3. The chain combines TRBV5-1 with TRBJ1-1; 9 bases are a match to TRBD1. The germline gives CDR1 SGHRS, CDR2 YFSETQ. Germline trimming cut 4 bases from V and 5 bases from J; bases unmatched to any gene: 6. The CDR3 sequence is 14 residues long. The CDR3 nucleotides are TGCGCCAGCAGCCTACCCGGACAGGGGACTGAAGCTTTCTTT. This encodes CASSLPGQGTEAFF.

This chain joins TRBV6-2 or TRBV6-3 and TRBJ1-1; 7 nucleotides line up with TRBD1. With V trimmed by 2 bases and J by 6 bases, 12 bases remained unmatched. CDR1 MNHEY and CDR2 SVGEGT come from the germline V gene. This CDR3 is 16 amino acids long. CDR3 bases: TGTGCCAGCAGTTACCCTTTGACAGGGAGGTTGGCTGAAGCTTTCTTT. The encoded protein is CASSYPLTGRLAEAFF.

V gene TRBV12-5 combines with J gene TRBJ1-1; 9 bases fit TRBD1. The V segment lost 2 bases and the J segment 7 bases; nucleotides outside the gene matches: 8. The germline V gene has CDR1 LGHNT and CDR2 FRNRAP. This CDR3 contains 15 residues. CDR3 sequence reads: CASGLFAGTGREAFF. CDR3 nucleotide sequence: TGTGCTAGTGGTTTGTTCGCCGGGACAGGGCGTGAAGCTTTCTTT.

The V gene is TRBV7-2, the J gene TRBJ1-3; the match to TRBD1 covers 7 bases. CDR1 is SGHTA, CDR2 FQGNSA, per germline. CDR3 length: 14 amino acids. V gave up 8 bases and J gave up 0 bases; unmatched junction bases: 4. CDR3 sequence: CASDRDHSGNTIYF. The CDR3 DNA reads TGTGCCAGCGACAGGGACCACTCTGGAAACACCATATATTTT. The entire variable domain, with the rest obtained from reference TRBV7-2 and TRBJ1-3, is as follows: GAGVSQSPSNKVTEKGKDVELRCDPISGHTALYWYRQSLGQGLEFLIYFQGNSAPDKSGLPSDRFSAERTGGSVSTLTIQRTQQEDSAVYLCASDRDHSGNTIYFGEGSWLTVV.

This rearrangement joins TRBV29-1 to TRBJ1-1; possibly TRBD1 for D (6 bases). This CDR3 has 13 residues. The germline V and J ends were trimmed by 6 bases and 5 bases, with 16 bases remaining between them. Germline lookup yields CDR1 SQVTM and CDR2 ANQGSEA. The CDR3 loop reads CSVGRGARTEAFF. CDR3 in DNA: TGCAGCGTCGGGAGGGGGGCGCGTACTGAAGCTTTCTTT.

The chain links TRBV7-8 to TRBJ2-1, with D unclear. Trimming removed 3 bases from V and 4 bases from J, with 16 bases in between. The CDR3 covers 16 residues. CDR1 SGHVS and CDR2 FQNEAQ come from the germline V gene. In nucleotides, the CDR3 is TGTGCCAGCAGCTTCTCTAGATTGGTCCGTTACAATGAGCAGTTCTTC. It yields the protein CASSFSRLVRYNEQFF.

Here the CDR3 DNA reads TGTGCCAGCGAGACGGACAGCGCCTTTGAAGCTTTCTTT. It is translated as CASETDSAFEAFF. The chain employs TRBV6-5 and TRBJ1-1; possible D gene TRBD1, 6 bases. V gave up 8 bases and J gave up 7 bases, with 17 bases separating them. The CDR3 consists of 13 residues. Germline V gene lookup returns CDR1 MNHEY and CDR2 SVGAGI.

The chain combines TRBV7-6 with TRBJ1-1, with TRBD1 identical over 12 bases. The germline V gene has CDR1 SGHVS and CDR2 FNYEAQ. CDR3 length: 15 residues. The V and J ends lost 4 bases and 7 bases, in that order; junction bases with no gene match: 7. The CDR3 sequence is CASSYPGQGAGEAFF. As DNA, the CDR3 is TGTGCCAGCAGCTATCCGGGACAGGGGGCGGGTGAAGCTTTCTTT.

The chain couples TRBV2 to TRBJ1-2, with a tentative D call TRBD1 (5 bases). V lost 5 bases to trimming and J lost 8 bases, with 15 bases between them. The germline CDR1 and CDR2 sequences are SNHLY and FYNNEI. This CDR3 region has 13 residues. This CDR3 reads CASSPTVPRGYTF. The CDR3 DNA sequence: TGTGCCAGCAGTCCGACAGTCCCGCGCGGCTACACCTTC.

The chain employs TRBV10-3 and TRBJ2-7; TRBD1 agrees at 12 bases. Trimming at V came to 4 bases and at J to 5 bases, leaving 6 bases not matched to a gene. Germline CDR1 is ENHRY and CDR2 is SYGVKD. The CDR3 totals 15 residues. The CDR3 DNA sequence: TGTGCCATCAGTGGGGGGACAGGGGGCCCCAACGAGCAGTACTTC. This encodes CAISGGTGGPNEQYF.

The chain combines TRBV5-6 with TRBJ1-1; D perhaps matches TRBD1 (5 bases). CDR1 and CDR2 (germline): SGHDT, YYEEEE. CDR3 length: 13 amino acids. V gave up 4 bases and J gave up 3 bases, with 10 bases separating them. The CDR3 DNA follows: TGTGCCAGCAGCCATGGCAGGGACACTGAAGCTTTCTTT. It encodes CASSHGRDTEAFF.

V and J are TRBV19 and TRBJ1-1; 9 bases map to TRBD1. The germline V gene has CDR1 LNHDA and CDR2 SQIVND (reference sequence). The CDR3 sequence is 14 residues long. V dropped 6 bases and J dropped 5; count of bases not matched to a gene: 7. Written as DNA, the CDR3 is TGTGCCAGTAGCGGACAGGGGCAGGGGACTGAAGCTTTCTTT. Residues: CASSGQGQGTEAFF.

The CDR3 spells CASRVLGQSNTEAFF. For the CDR3, the DNA is TGTGCCAGTAGAGTGCTCGGACAGAGCAACACTGAAGCTTTCTTT. This rearrangement joins TRBV19 to TRBJ1-1; possibly TRBD1 for D (6 bases). The V and J ends lost 6 bases and 2 bases respectively, with 16 bases between them. This CDR3 has 15 amino acids. The germline gives CDR1 LNHDA, CDR2 SQIVND (reference sequence). Full variable domain (outside the CDR3, taken from reference TRBV19 and TRBJ1-1): DGGITQSPKYLFRKEGQNVTLSCEQNLNHDAMYWYRQDPGQGLRLIYYSQIVNDFQKGDIAEGYSVSREKKESFPLTVTSAQKNPTAFYLCASRVLGQSNTEAFFGQGTRLTVV.

The chain is built from TRBV6-5 and TRBJ2-5; 8 bases agree with TRBD1. V lost 10 bases and J lost 5; bases outside the gene matches: 12. CDR3 size: 14 residues. The germline gives CDR1 MNHEY, CDR2 SVGAGI. CDR3 amino acids: CAIDRTGFGETQYF. CDR3 DNA: TGTGCCATCGACCGGACAGGGTTCGGTGAGACCCAGTACTTC.

The chain employs TRBV5-4 and TRBJ1-1; no firm D call. Trimming stripped 0 bases from V and 0 bases from J, with 12 bases between. This CDR3 contains 16 residues. In germline, CDR1 is SGHNT, CDR2 YYREEE (reference sequence). In DNA form, the CDR3 reads TGTGCCAGCAGCTTGGGGGCCAGAACGGTGAACACTGAAGCTTTCTTT. Its translation: CASSLGARTVNTEAFF.

This clone was detected once. The DNA for the CDR3 is TGTGCCAGCAGCCTTTGGGACAGGGTTGGCCAAGAGACCCAGTACTTC. Its translation is CASSLWDRVGQETQYF. V usage is TRBV13 and J usage is TRBJ2-5, with TRBD1 matching over 9 bases. The CDR3 sequence is 16 residues long. Germline CDR1 PRHDT, CDR2 FYEKMQ (reference sequence). Germline trimming cut 5 bases from V and 1 base from J; bases unmatched to any gene: 8. Full variable domain (remainder filled in from reference TRBV13 and TRBJ2-5): AAGVIQSPRHLIKEKRETATLKCYPIPRHDTVYWYQQGPGQDPQFLISFYEKMQSDKGSIPDRFSAQQFSDYHSELNMSSLELGDSALYFCASSLWDRVGQETQYFGPGTRLLVL.

The chain has TRBV12-5 and TRBJ2-7; D not certain. The V end was cut by 1 base, the J end by 0 bases, with 7 bases between. CDR1 is LGHNT, CDR2 FRNRAP, per germline. The CDR3 is 14 residues long. The CDR3 here is CASGLDPSSYEQYF. CDR3 bases: TGTGCTAGTGGTTTGGACCCGAGCTCCTACGAGCAGTACTTC.

The J gene is TRBJ1-3, the V gene TRBV14; possibly TRBD1 for D (6 bases). The CDR3 runs 16 residues. Germline loops: CDR1 SGHDN, CDR2 FVKESK. Trimming pared 4 bases from V and 2 bases from J, leaving 15 bases between. CDR3 DNA sequence: TGTGCCAGCAGCCTTCTAGGGGACAACGCTGGAAACACCATATATTTT. It encodes CASSLLGDNAGNTIYF.

The genes are TRBV12-5 and TRBJ2-2; 9 nucleotides line up with TRBD1. The CDR3 loop spans 17 amino acids. Germline assignment: CDR1 LGHNT and CDR2 FRNRAP. V lost 1 base, J lost 4 bases, and 7 bases stayed unmatched. CDR3 region: CASGLDTGGVGTGELFF. CDR3 DNA: TGTGCTAGTGGTTTGGACACAGGGGGCGTAGGCACCGGGGAGCTGTTTTTT.